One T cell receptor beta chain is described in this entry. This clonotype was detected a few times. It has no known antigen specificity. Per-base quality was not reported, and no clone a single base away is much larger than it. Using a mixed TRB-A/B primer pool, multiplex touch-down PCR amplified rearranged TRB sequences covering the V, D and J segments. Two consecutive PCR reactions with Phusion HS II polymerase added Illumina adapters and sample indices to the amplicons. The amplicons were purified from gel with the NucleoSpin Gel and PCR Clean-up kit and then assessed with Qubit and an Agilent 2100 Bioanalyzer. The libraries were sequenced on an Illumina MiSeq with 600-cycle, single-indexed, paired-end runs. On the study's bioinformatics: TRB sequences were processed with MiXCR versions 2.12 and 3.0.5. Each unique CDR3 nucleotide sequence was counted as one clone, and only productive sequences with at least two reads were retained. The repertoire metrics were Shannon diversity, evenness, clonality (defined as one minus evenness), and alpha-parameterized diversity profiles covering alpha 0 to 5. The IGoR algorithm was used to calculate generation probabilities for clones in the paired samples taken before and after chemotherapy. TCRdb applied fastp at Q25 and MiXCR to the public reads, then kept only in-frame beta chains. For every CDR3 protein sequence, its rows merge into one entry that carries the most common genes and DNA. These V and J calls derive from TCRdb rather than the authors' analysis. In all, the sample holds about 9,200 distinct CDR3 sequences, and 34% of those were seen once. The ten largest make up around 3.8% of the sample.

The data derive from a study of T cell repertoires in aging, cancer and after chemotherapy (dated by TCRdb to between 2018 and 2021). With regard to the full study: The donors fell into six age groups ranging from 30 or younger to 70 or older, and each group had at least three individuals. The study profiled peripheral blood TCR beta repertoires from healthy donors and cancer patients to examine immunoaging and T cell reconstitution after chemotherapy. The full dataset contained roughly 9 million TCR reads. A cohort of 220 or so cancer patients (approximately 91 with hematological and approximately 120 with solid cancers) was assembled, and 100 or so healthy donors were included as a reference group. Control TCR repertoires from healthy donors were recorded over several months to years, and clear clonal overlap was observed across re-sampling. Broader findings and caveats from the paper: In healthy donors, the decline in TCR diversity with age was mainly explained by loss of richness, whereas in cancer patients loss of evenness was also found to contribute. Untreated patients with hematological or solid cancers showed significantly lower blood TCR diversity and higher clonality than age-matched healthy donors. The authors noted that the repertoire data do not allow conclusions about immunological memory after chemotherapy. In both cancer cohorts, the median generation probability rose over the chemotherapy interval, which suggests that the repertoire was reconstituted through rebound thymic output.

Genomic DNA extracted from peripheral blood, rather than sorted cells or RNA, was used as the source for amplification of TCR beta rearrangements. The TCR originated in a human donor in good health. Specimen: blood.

CDR3 sequence: CASSIIQGGEAFF. Read as DNA, the sequence is TGTGCCAGCAGCATAATACAGGGAGGCGAAGCTTTCTTT. The chain is encoded by TRBV13 joined to TRBJ1-1, with TRBD1 perhaps the D gene, on 6 matching bases. V is reduced by 5 bases and J by 8 bases, leaving a spacing of 15 bases between them. From the germline V gene (reference sequence), CDR1 is PRHDT and CDR2 is FYEKMQ. Its CDR3 holds 13 amino acids, cysteine through phenylalanine. Of the read, only the CDR3 DNA is kept; its 39 bases are in frame from base 1.